This record looks at one T cell receptor beta chain sequence and its context. Its specificity is unknown. This entry comes from a study of identifying expanded T cells in peripheral blood. Germline CDR1 and CDR2: SGDLS and YYNGEE. The CDR3 loop spans 14 amino acids. The V and J ends lost 6 bases and 5 bases, in that order; junction bases with no gene match: 4. Broader study findings: Differentially abundant clones: about 1.2 between replicates, about 17 at roughly 2 weeks, around 19 at four. Approximately 2-week clone count variance significantly increased as total template count grew.

Assay used: immunoSEQ multiplex PCR; TCRdb lists only in-frame clones, some missing. The repertoire holds roughly 56,000 clones, around 81% seen once, with over 15% in the top ten. Collection occurred without any documented infections or immune events in donors. The clonotype was recovered from a person aged 18 to 75 in good health. The chain combines TRBV9 with TRBJ2-1; 11 nucleotides agree with TRBD1. Source material: blood. CDR3 sequence: CASTGQGDHNEQFF. In nucleotides, the CDR3 is TGTGCCAGCACGGGACAGGGGGACCACAATGAGCAGTTCTTC.